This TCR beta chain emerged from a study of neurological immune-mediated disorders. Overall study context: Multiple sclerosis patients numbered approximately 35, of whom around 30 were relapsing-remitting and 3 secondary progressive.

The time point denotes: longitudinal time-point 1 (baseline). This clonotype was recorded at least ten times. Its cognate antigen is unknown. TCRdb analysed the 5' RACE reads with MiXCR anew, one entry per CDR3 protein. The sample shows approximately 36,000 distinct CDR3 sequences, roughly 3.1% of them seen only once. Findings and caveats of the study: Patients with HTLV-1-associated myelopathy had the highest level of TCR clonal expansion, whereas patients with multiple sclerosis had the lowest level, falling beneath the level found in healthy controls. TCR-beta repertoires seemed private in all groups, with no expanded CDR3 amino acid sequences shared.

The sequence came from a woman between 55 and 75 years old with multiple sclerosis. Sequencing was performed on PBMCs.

CDR3 sequence reads: CSASSGDQPQHF. DNA for the CDR3: TGCAGTGCTAGTTCAGGGGATCAGCCCCAGCATTTT. The chain links TRBV20-1 to TRBJ1-5, with D tentatively TRBD1 (6 bases). In germline, CDR1 is DFQATT, CDR2 SNEGSKA (reference sequence). Between the trimmed V and J ends, which lost 3 bases and 5 bases, there was a span of 8 bases. The CDR3 has 12 residues.